This TCR beta chain is drawn from a study of blood T cells in healthy people across ages. A few counts support this clonotype. Its matching antigen is unknown. Whole-study findings and limits: Naive and antigen-experienced cells were not separated, limiting conclusive comparison. Total diversity from one million sequenced T cells was likely underestimated.

This CDR3 has 13 amino acids. V was clipped by 9 bases and J by 3 bases, with 11 bases between them. Germline values: CDR1 KGHDR, CDR2 SFDVKD. For the second PCR, which ran for about 6 to 11 cycles, a sample-barcoded 5' primer and a J-beta primer mix were used. TCRdb re-derived calls from the 5' RACE reads in MiXCR, one entry per CDR3 protein. The sample consists of 1.4 million to 1.5 million distinct CDR3 sequences, 40% to 50% of them appearing once. J is TRBJ2-1 and V is TRBV24-1; D perhaps matches TRBD2 (6 bases). The receptor's source is a woman between 18 and 30 years old in good health. Sequences were obtained from blood. CDR3 coding DNA: TGTGCCACCGGCGGGAAAATCTACAATGAGCAGTTCTTC. It is translated as CATGGKIYNEQFF.